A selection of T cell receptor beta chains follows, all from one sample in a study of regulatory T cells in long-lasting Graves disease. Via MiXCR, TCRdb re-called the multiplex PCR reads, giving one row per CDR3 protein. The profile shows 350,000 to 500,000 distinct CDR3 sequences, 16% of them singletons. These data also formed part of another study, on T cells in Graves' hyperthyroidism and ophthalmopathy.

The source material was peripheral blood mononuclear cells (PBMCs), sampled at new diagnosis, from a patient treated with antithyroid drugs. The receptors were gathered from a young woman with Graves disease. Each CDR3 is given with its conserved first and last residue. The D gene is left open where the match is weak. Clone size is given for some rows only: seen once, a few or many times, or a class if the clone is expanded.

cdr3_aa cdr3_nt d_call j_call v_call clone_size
CASSFGGSLNEQYF TGTGCCAGCAGTTTCGGGGGCAGCCTCAATGAGCAGTACTTC . TRBJ2-7 TRBV28 .
CASSLVRVNTGELFF TGTGCCAGCAGCTTAGTCCGGGTGAACACCGGGGAGCTGTTTTTT . TRBJ2-2 TRBV7-8 .
CASSHAASAAYEQYF TGCGCCAGCAGCCACGCCGCTAGCGCTGCCTACGAGCAGTACTTC . TRBJ2-7 TRBV4-3 few
CASSLQSGDTQYF TGTGCCAGCAGCTTACAGTCCGGGGATACGCAGTATTTT . TRBJ2-3 TRBV11-3 many
CASSSRDFLYNEQFF TGTGCCAGCAGCTCCCGGGACTTTCTATACAATGAGCAGTTCTTC . TRBJ2-1 TRBV11-2 many
CASRNLQGQTQYF TGTGCCAGCAGAAACCTACAGGGTCAGACGCAGTATTTT . TRBJ2-3 TRBV6-2/TRBV6-3 .
CSVGTSGGEQFF TGCAGTGTTGGGACTTCGGGAGGTGAGCAGTTCTTC TRBD2 TRBJ2-1 TRBV20-1 few
CVSSFRDANEQFF TGTGTCAGCAGCTTCAGGGATGCAAATGAGCAGTTCTTC . TRBJ2-1 TRBV11-2 .
CASSTTGGSPQETQFF TGTGCCAGTAGCACGACAGGGGGGTCCCCCCAAGAGACCCAGTTCTTC TRBD1 TRBJ2-1 TRBV19 .
CASSPGMGQGEAFF TGTGCCAGCAGCCCGGGGATGGGCCAGGGAGAAGCTTTCTTT . TRBJ1-1 TRBV7-9 .
CASSFSSLTSDPYEQYF TGTGCCAGCAGTTTTTCCTCATTGACTAGCGACCCCTACGAGCAGTACTTC TRBD2 TRBJ2-7 TRBV28 many
CASTQVNEQFF TGTGCCAGCACCCAGGTCAATGAGCAGTTCTTC . TRBJ2-1 TRBV2 many
CSATRDRQETQYF TGCAGTGCTACCCGGGACAGGCAAGAGACCCAGTACTTC TRBD1 TRBJ2-5 TRBV20-1 many
CASSLSRGVTGFQETQYF TGCGCCAGCAGCTTATCCCGTGGGGTAACGGGTTTCCAAGAGACCCAGTACTTC . TRBJ2-5 TRBV5-1 .
CSVGSGAGELFF TGCAGCGTTGGTAGCGGCGCCGGGGAGCTGTTTTTT . TRBJ2-2 TRBV29-1 few
CASSQDSPHYGYTF TGTGCCAGCAGCCAAGACAGCCCCCACTATGGCTACACCTTC . TRBJ1-2 TRBV12-3/TRBV12-4 few
CASSRMGSGGTGELFF TGTGCCAGCAGCCGGATGGGTAGCGGAGGCACCGGGGAGCTGTTTTTT . TRBJ2-2 TRBV3-1 many
CAWRAGVGADTQYF TGTGCCTGGAGGGCGGGAGTGGGGGCAGATACGCAGTATTTT TRBD2 TRBJ2-3 TRBV30 many
CASSPSGRGYGYTF TGTGCCAGCAGCCCGTCGGGGAGGGGCTATGGCTACACCTTC . TRBJ1-2 TRBV12-3/TRBV12-4 once
CASTSGTGAGGSPLHF TGTGCCAGCACATCAGGGACCGGAGCCGGAGGGTCACCCCTCCACTTT . TRBJ1-6 TRBV2 many
CASSLLMVGTRRVADEQFF TGTGCCAGCAGCTTATTGATGGTGGGGACTAGGCGCGTTGCTGATGAGCAGTTCTTC TRBD2 TRBJ2-1 TRBV13 .
CATSRDFRYTGELFF TGTGCCACCAGCAGAGATTTCAGATACACCGGGGAGCTGTTTTTT . TRBJ2-2 TRBV15 .
CSITGLPPGELFF TGCAGCATAACGGGGCTCCCACCGGGGGAGCTGTTTTTT . TRBJ2-2 TRBV29-1 few
CASGRDDEQYF TGTGCCAGCGGCAGGGACGACGAGCAGTACTTC . TRBJ2-7 TRBV12-3/TRBV12-4 many
CASSLHGSLKNEQYF TGTGCCAGCAGTTTACACGGGAGTTTGAAGAACGAGCAGTACTTC . TRBJ2-7 TRBV27 many
CASSSTYTDTQYF TGCGCCAGCAGCAGCACATACACAGATACGCAGTATTTT . TRBJ2-3 TRBV4-1 many
CSAGLAFEQYF TGCAGTGCTGGACTAGCGTTCGAGCAGTACTTC TRBD2 TRBJ2-7 TRBV20-1 many
CSARDLYGQNEQFF TGCAGTGCTAGAGATCTGTACGGGCAAAATGAGCAGTTCTTC . TRBJ2-1 TRBV20-1 many
CASSAQASSYGYTF TGTGCCAGCAGCGCACAGGCGAGCTCCTATGGCTACACCTTC . TRBJ1-2 TRBV5-5 .
CASSSVGGQGYEQYF TGTGCCAGCAGCTCAGTAGGGGGACAGGGTTACGAGCAGTACTTC TRBD1 TRBJ2-7 TRBV28 many
CASGRNSPLHF TGTGCCAGCGGGCGGAATTCACCCCTCCACTTT . TRBJ1-6 TRBV12-3/TRBV12-4 .
CASSFSDPGEAFF TGTGCCAGCAGTTTCTCGGATCCCGGTGAAGCTTTCTTT . TRBJ1-1 TRBV28 many
CASSEQGGEKLFF TGTGCCAGCAGTGAGCAGGGTGGAGAAAAACTGTTTTTT . TRBJ1-4 TRBV5-6 many
CASSHLVLNTIYF TGTGCCAGCAGCCACCTCGTACTAAACACCATATATTTT . TRBJ1-3 TRBV7-9 few
CSARGQAIYNEQFF TGCAGTGCTAGAGGACAGGCTATCTACAATGAGCAGTTCTTC . TRBJ2-1 TRBV20-1 many
CSVDELAGIPLSTDTQYF TGCAGCGTTGACGAACTAGCGGGGATACCTCTCAGCACAGATACGCAGTATTTT TRBD2 TRBJ2-3 TRBV29-1 .
CASSYYGELFF TGTGCCAGCAGTTATTACGGGGAGCTGTTTTTT . TRBJ2-2 TRBV6-5 few
CASSQGRYSTDTQYF TGTGCCAGCAGCCAAGGACGGTATAGCACAGATACGCAGTATTTT . TRBJ2-3 TRBV3-1 many
CASSPAQNTEAFF TGTGCCAGCAGCCCTGCCCAGAACACTGAAGCTTTCTTT . TRBJ1-1 TRBV7-3 .
CATKQEGYSNSPLHF TGTGCCACCAAACAGGAGGGTTATTCTAATTCACCCCTCCACTTT . TRBJ1-6 TRBV12-3/TRBV12-4 many
CASSDLGEQYF TGTGCCAGCAGTGACCTTGGCGAGCAGTACTTC . TRBJ2-7 TRBV6-1 many
CASSSARTAETQYF TGTGCCAGCAGTTCCGCGCGGACAGCCGAGACCCAGTACTTC . TRBJ2-5 TRBV27 many
CASSRGRTQETQYF TGTGCCAGCAGCCGAGGACGGACTCAAGAGACCCAGTACTTC . TRBJ2-5 TRBV7-8 many
CASSSGTGGVGGYTF TGTGCCAGCAGCTCCGGGACAGGGGGCGTAGGAGGCTACACCTTC TRBD1 TRBJ1-2 TRBV11-2 many